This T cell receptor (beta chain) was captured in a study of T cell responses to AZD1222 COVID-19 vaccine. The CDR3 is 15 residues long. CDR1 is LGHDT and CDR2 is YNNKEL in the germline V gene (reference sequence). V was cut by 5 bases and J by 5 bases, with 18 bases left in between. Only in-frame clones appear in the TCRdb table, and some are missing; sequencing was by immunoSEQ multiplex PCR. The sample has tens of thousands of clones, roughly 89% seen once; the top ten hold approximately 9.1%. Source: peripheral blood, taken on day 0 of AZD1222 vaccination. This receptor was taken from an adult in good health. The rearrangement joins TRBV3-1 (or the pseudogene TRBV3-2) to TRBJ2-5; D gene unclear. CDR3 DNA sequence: TGTGCCAGCAGCACCAGTGGTAGCAAGGCGGAGACCCAGTACTTC. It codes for CASSTSGSKAETQYF.